The 29 T cell receptor beta chains listed next were all sequenced from one sample in a study of cytomegalovirus exposure and HLA in healthy donors. PCR used 60 Vbeta primers and 13 Jbeta primers. The data were produced by immunoSEQ multiplex PCR, yet TCRdb's version contains in-frame clones alone and is incomplete. Counted here are about 150,000 clones, 82% occurring once; the ten biggest clones make up 5.7%. Material: PBMCs. These receptors were collected from a man aged 25-40 years in good health and CMV-seropositive.

This clone showed up just once. The V call is TRBV7-2, the J call TRBJ1-5; D remains unclear. In germline, CDR1 is SGHTA, CDR2 FQGNSA. The CDR3 spans 14 residues. Trimming left V 5 bases short and J 2 bases short, with 10 bases between. This chain's CDR3 is CASSPRGGNQPQHF. For the CDR3, the DNA is TGTGCCAGCAGCCCCCGGGGAGGCAATCAGCCCCAGCATTTT.

The rearrangement links TRBV11-2 to TRBJ2-5; no clear D gene. CDR1 SGHAT and CDR2 FQNNGV come from the germline V gene. Trimming cost V 4 bases and J 7 bases, with 13 bases left between them. This CDR3 region has 13 residues. CDR3 DNA: TGTGCCAGCAGCTCCTGGTCCCCCGGGACCCAGTACTTC. Residues: CASSSWSPGTQYF.

This clone was picked up one time. This sequence joins TRBV19 and TRBJ2-7; 8 bases agree with TRBD1. Trimming cost V 1 base and J 3 bases; bases outside gene matches: 8. Germline assignment: CDR1 LNHDA and CDR2 SQIVND (reference sequence). CDR3 length equals 16 residues. The CDR3 DNA follows: TGTGCCAGTAGTATAGCGTCGGGCAGGGGGCACTACGAGCAGTACTTC. Its protein is CASSIASGRGHYEQYF. The variable domain in full, completed from reference TRBV19 and TRBJ2-7, reads DGGITQSPKYLFRKEGQNVTLSCEQNLNHDAMYWYRQDPGQGLRLIYYSQIVNDFQKGDIAEGYSVSREKKESFPLTVTSAQKNPTAFYLCASSIASGRGHYEQYFGPGTRLTVT.

CDR3 DNA: TGTGCCAGCAGTGTCCGGGACAGGGGCTACTACGAGCAGTACTTC. Its translation: CASSVRDRGYYEQYF. V gene TRBV6-1 combines with J gene TRBJ2-5; 10 bases match TRBD1. Judging by the DNA end, TRBJ2-7 fits better; the J call may be wrong. CDR1 and CDR2 (germline): MNHNS, SASEGT. The CDR3 consists of 15 residues.

This clone has only a few counts. This chain links TRBV29-1 with TRBJ1-1; TRBD1 aligns across 9 bases. Germline CDR1 SQVTM, CDR2 ANQGSEA. CDR3 length: 13 residues. V lost 3 bases and J lost 6; bases outside the gene matches: 5. CDR3 in DNA: TGCAGCGTTGAGGGACAGGGAAGTTCTGAAGCTTTCTTT. Its protein is CSVEGQGSSEAFF.

CDR3 residues: CASRLKELRVPLNGEKLFF. The CDR3 nucleotides read TGTGCCAGCAGATTAAAGGAACTCCGGGTCCCACTTAATGGTGAAAAACTGTTTTTT. J is TRBJ1-4 and V is TRBV11-2; D unresolved. Trimming removed 6 bases from V and 7 bases from J, with 30 bases in between. The CDR3 runs to 19 residues. Germline V CDR1 and CDR2: SGHAT, FQNNGV.

The CDR3 sequence: CASSSRSGTTYEQYF. The CDR3 DNA follows: TGTGCCAGCAGTTCCCGGAGCGGGACTACCTACGAGCAGTACTTC. V is TRBV27 and J is TRBJ2-7; 7 bases fit TRBD2. CDR3 size: 15 residues. Germline CDR1 and CDR2: MNHEY and SMNVEV (reference sequence). V dropped 4 bases and J dropped 2; count of bases not matched to a gene: 8.

This sequence joins TRBV14 and TRBJ2-7; D call uncertain. CDR3 length equals 12 residues. Trimming shortened V by 1 base and J by 2 bases, and 3 bases separated the two germline ends. Germline V CDR1 and CDR2: SGHDN, FVKESK. The chain's CDR3 is CASSQVAYEQYF. CDR3 coding DNA: TGTGCCAGCAGCCAAGTAGCCTACGAGCAGTACTTC.

CDR3 amino acids: CASSVYTGNTEAFF. CDR3 coding DNA: TGTGCCAGCAGTGTCTACACGGGGAACACTGAAGCTTTCTTT. V usage is TRBV6-1 and J usage is TRBJ1-1; D unclear. CDR1 is MNHNS, CDR2 SASEGT, per germline. This CDR3 spans 14 amino acids. Trimming shortened V by 4 bases and J by 1 base, and 10 bases separated the two germline ends.

In regard to this clone: The same CDR3 arises from other DNA sequences in this sample as well. This chain links TRBV28 with TRBJ1-3, with TRBD1 as a possible D gene (6 bases). Deletions cut 1 base from V and 4 bases from J, with 11 bases between. The CDR3 has 15 residues. Germline V gives CDR1 MDHEN, CDR2 SYDVKM. CDR3 coding DNA: TGTGCCAGCAGTTTATCCACAGGGTCAGGAAACACCATATATTTT. Protein: CASSLSTGSGNTIYF.

CDR3 coding DNA: TGCGCCAGCAGCCAAGCGCAGACTTACGAGCAGTACTTC. It is translated as CASSQAQTYEQYF. The chain uses TRBV4-3 and TRBJ2-7; D gene unclear. V shed 1 base and J shed 4 bases, with 8 bases lying between them. CDR1 and CDR2 (germline): LGHNA, YSLEER. The CDR3 has 13 residues.

As concerns this clone: Different DNA sequences within this sample yield the same CDR3. J is TRBJ2-7 and V is TRBV7-8; 7 positions match TRBD1. The length of the CDR3 is 16 residues. Germline trimming cut 1 base from V and 7 bases from J; bases unmatched to any gene: 13. Germline-derived CDR1 and CDR2 are SGHVS and FQNEAQ. CDR3 residues: CASSLGPGTVHYEQYF. The CDR3 nucleotides are TGTGCCAGCAGCTTAGGACCAGGGACAGTGCACTATGAGCAGTACTTC.

This clone was seen a few times. This chain uses TRBV5-4 with TRBJ1-2, with 9 bases that match TRBD1. Germline trimming cut 3 bases from V and 8 bases from J; bases unmatched to any gene: 5. The CDR3 has 13 amino acids. CDR1 and CDR2 from the germline V gene are SGHNT and YYREEE (reference sequence). The CDR3 sequence is CASSYTGGDGYTF. CDR3 in DNA: TGTGCCAGCAGCTACACAGGGGGCGACGGCTACACCTTC.

This clone has only one observation. The V and J genes are TRBV6-1 and TRBJ1-4; D possibly corresponds to TRBD1 (6 bases). This CDR3 is built from 14 residues. V was shortened by 6 bases and J by 7 bases, with 15 bases between the two germline ends. The V gene's germline CDR1 is MNHNS and CDR2 SASEGT. The CDR3 spells CASRGSGAFEKLFF. CDR3 DNA sequence: TGTGCCAGCAGGGGATCAGGGGCATTTGAAAAACTGTTTTTT.

The chain carries TRBV7-2 and TRBJ1-5; TRBD1 is a possible D gene (6 bases). This CDR3 spans 14 amino acids. Germline V lookup: CDR1 SGHTA, CDR2 FQGNSA. Trimming left V 9 bases short and J 3 bases short, with 15 bases between. CDR3 loop: CASSIGGHNQPQHF. The CDR3 bases are TGTGCCAGTTCGATCGGGGGGCACAATCAGCCCCAGCATTTT.

J is TRBJ1-1 and V is TRBV28, with 7 bases identical to TRBD1. CDR1 MDHEN and CDR2 SYDVKM come from the germline V gene. The CDR3 has 13 residues. J gave up 6 bases and V 8 bases, and 9 bases lay outside the gene matches. The CDR3 loop is CASGRDSRAEAFF. Written as DNA, the CDR3 is TGTGCCAGCGGACGGGACAGCCGGGCTGAAGCTTTCTTT.

The chain links TRBV2 to TRBJ2-2; D is unclear. Germline-derived CDR1 and CDR2 are SNHLY and FYNNEI. The CDR3 extends over 13 amino acids. Trimming pared 6 bases from V and 4 bases from J, leaving 9 bases between. The CDR3: CASSPTITGELFF. The CDR3, as DNA: TGTGCCAGCAGCCCTACCATCACCGGGGAGCTGTTTTTT.

The table lists this clone with a count of one. The V call is TRBV18, the J call TRBJ1-2, with 7 bases matching TRBD1. CDR3 size: 13 residues. Germline V gene lookup returns CDR1 KGHSH and CDR2 LQKENI. Germline trimming cut 6 bases from V and 0 bases from J; bases unmatched to any gene: 1. The CDR3, as DNA: TGTGCCAGCTCTGGACAGGCTAACTATGGCTACACCTTC. This translates into CASSGQANYGYTF.

The chain has TRBV5-1 and TRBJ2-6; TRBD1 might be the D (5 bases). The CDR3 runs to 18 residues. Trimming cost V 3 bases and J 4 bases, with 20 bases left between them. From germline, CDR1 is SGHRS and CDR2 YFSETQ. The CDR3 DNA reads as TGCGCCAGCAGCTCACTGGACACCCCGACCCCGGGGGCCAACGTCCTGACTTTC. This translates into CASSSLDTPTPGANVLTF.

V and J are TRBV6-6 and TRBJ2-7, with TRBD1 matching over 8 bases. The CDR3 contains 13 residues. The ends lost 6 bases at V and 7 bases at J; junction bases unmatched: 8. Germline V gene data show CDR1 as MNHNY and CDR2 as SVGAGI (reference sequence). CDR3 region: CASRLSTGEEQYF. The CDR3 region has the DNA TGTGCCAGCAGATTATCGACAGGGGAGGAGCAGTACTTC.

This clone was counted a single time. The J gene is TRBJ1-4, the V gene TRBV19; perhaps TRBD1 as D (5 bases). Germline assignment: CDR1 LNHDA and CDR2 SQIVND (reference sequence). V shed 3 bases and J shed 2 bases, with 10 bases lying between them. This CDR3 region has 15 residues. CDR3 nucleotide sequence: TGTGCCAGTAGTATGGGAGGGACGACTAATGAAAAACTGTTTTTT. Residues: CASSMGGTTNEKLFF.

The rearrangement joins TRBV25-1 to TRBJ2-1, with D tentatively TRBD2 (7 bases). The V and J ends lost 10 bases and 1 base respectively, with 20 bases between them. Germline V gene sequence: CDR1 MGHDK, CDR2 SYGVNS. This CDR3 is 16 amino acids long. This CDR3 reads CATVIGGGASYNEQFF. CDR3 in DNA: TGTGCCACCGTGATTGGGGGGGGCGCGTCCTACAATGAGCAGTTCTTC.

The V gene is TRBV6-6, the J gene TRBJ1-1; D might be TRBD1 (6 bases). The CDR3 runs to 14 residues. Per germline, CDR1 MNHNY and CDR2 SVGAGI (reference sequence). V was clipped by 6 bases and J by 1 base, with 12 bases between them. For the CDR3, the DNA is TGTGCCAGCAGCCCAGGGGCAGCGAACACTGAAGCTTTCTTT. Translation: CASSPGAANTEAFF.

This clone was detected only once. The chain joins TRBV28 to TRBJ2-5; possible D gene TRBD2, 5 bases. The assigned J gene may be wrong: the sequence end matches TRBJ2-7 better. The germline V gene has CDR1 MDHEN and CDR2 SYDVKM. This CDR3 spans 14 amino acids. The CDR3: CASSRTPGSSEQYF. CDR3 coding DNA: TGTGCCAGCAGCCGCACGCCGGGGAGCAGCGAGCAGTACTTC.

The chain joins TRBV28 to TRBJ2-3, with a weak D call TRBD1 (5 bases). Germline CDR1 is MDHEN and CDR2 is SYDVKM. The CDR3 is 15 residues long. Trimming removed 3 bases at V and 11 bases at J, with 21 bases between. The CDR3 DNA reads as TGTGCCAGCAGTTTCGCCCTGCAAGGGGCGAGGCGGCAGTATTTT. Its protein product is CASSFALQGARRQYF.

The sample holds one count of this clone. In DNA, the CDR3 is TGTGCCAGCAGCTTAGTCAAGGGACAGGGAATCGAGCAGTACTTC. Protein product: CASSLVKGQGIEQYF. The gene calls are TRBV13 and TRBJ2-7; 9 bases are a match to TRBD1. Germline CDR1 reads PRHDT; CDR2 reads FYEKMQ (reference sequence). V was pared by 1 base and J by 6 bases, with 7 bases of the junction left unmatched. This CDR3 is built from 15 residues.

The V call is TRBV19, the J call TRBJ1-6, with TRBD1 identical over 9 bases. The germline V gene encodes CDR1 LNHDA and CDR2 SQIVND (reference sequence). CDR3 length: 18 amino acids. Trimming removed 6 bases from V and 7 bases from J; junction bases left unmatched: 16. CDR3 amino acids: CASRFTPWAGTGNSPLHF. DNA for the CDR3: TGTGCCAGTAGGTTTACCCCGTGGGCCGGGACAGGGAATTCACCCCTCCACTTT.

The chain carries TRBV28 and TRBJ1-2; 9 positions agree with TRBD1. Trimming removed 7 bases from V and 4 bases from J; junction bases left unmatched: 22. Germline CDR1 is MDHEN and CDR2 is SYDVKM. The CDR3 is 19 amino acids. CDR3 in amino acids: CASTGQGIVLTGEIYGYTF. CDR3 bases: TGTGCCAGCACAGGACAGGGGATAGTCCTGACGGGGGAGATCTATGGCTACACCTTC.

The chain combines TRBV27 with TRBJ1-3; maybe TRBD1 (6 bases). The CDR3 has 16 residues. V gave up 6 bases and J gave up 0 bases, with 15 bases separating them. Looked up from germline, CDR1 is MNHEY and CDR2 is SMNVEV (reference sequence). The CDR3 sequence: CASRAGQSFSGNTIYF. In DNA, the CDR3 is TGTGCCAGCAGAGCCGGACAGTCTTTCTCTGGAAACACCATATATTTT.